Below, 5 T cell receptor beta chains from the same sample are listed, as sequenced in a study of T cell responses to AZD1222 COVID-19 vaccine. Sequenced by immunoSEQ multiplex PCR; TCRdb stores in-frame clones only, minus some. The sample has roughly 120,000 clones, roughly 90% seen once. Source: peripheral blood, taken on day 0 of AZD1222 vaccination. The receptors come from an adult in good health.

The CDR3 coding sequence is TGTGCCAGCAGCGTAGCTGGGACAGGGGGATACGAGCAGTACTTC. This translates into CASSVAGTGGYEQYF. The V gene is TRBV9, the J gene TRBJ2-7; 11 nucleotides align to TRBD1. The length of the CDR3 is 15 residues. After removal of 0 bases from V and 4 bases from J, the junction contained 3 bases not matched to a gene. Germline V gene data show CDR1 as SGDLS and CDR2 as YYNGEE.

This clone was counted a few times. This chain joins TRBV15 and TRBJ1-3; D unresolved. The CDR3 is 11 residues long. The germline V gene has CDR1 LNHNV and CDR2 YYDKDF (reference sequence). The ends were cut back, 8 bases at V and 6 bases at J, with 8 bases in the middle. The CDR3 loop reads CATGRANTIYF. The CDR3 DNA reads TGTGCCACCGGAAGAGCAAACACCATATATTTT.

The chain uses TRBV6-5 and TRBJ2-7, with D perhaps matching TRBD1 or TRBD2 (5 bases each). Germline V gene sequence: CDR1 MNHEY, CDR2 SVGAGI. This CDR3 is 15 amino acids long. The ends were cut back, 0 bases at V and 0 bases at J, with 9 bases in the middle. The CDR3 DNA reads TGTGCCAGCAGTTACTCGTGGGGGAGCTCCTACGAGCAGTACTTC. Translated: CASSYSWGSSYEQYF.

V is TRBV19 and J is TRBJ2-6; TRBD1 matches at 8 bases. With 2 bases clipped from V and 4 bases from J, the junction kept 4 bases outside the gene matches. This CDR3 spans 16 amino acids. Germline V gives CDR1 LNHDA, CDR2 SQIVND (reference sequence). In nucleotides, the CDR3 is TGTGCCAGTAGTATACAGGGGGCGGGAGGGGCCAACGTCCTGACTTTC. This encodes CASSIQGAGGANVLTF.

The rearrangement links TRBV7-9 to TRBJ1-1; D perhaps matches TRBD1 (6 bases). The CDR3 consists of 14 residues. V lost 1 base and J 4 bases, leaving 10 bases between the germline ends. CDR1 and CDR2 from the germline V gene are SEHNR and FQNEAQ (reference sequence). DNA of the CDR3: TGTGCCAGCAGCTTAGGATCAGGGGTCACTGAAGCTTTCTTT. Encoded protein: CASSLGSGVTEAFF. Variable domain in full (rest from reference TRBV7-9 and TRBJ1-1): DTGVSQNPRHKITKRGQNVTFRCDPISEHNRLYWYRQTLGQGPEFLTYFQNEAQLEKSRLLSDRFSAERPKGSFSTLEIQRTEQGDSAMYLCASSLGSGVTEAFFGQGTRLTVV.